This note documents a single T cell receptor beta chain sequence. Which antigen it targets is not known. Within one base of it there is no much larger clone, and no base qualities were kept. Healthy HIV-negative adults with no recently reported acute infections or vaccinations were included as donors. Every donor was a Caucasian adult residing in Nashville, Tennessee, USA. CD4+ T cells were enriched through magnetic negative selection, after which naive cells were positively selected on CD45RA and the remaining negative fraction served as the memory subset. Blood was obtained by leukapheresis, after which PBMCs were separated by Ficoll-Histopaque density gradient centrifugation and cryopreserved in liquid nitrogen vapor phase. Analytical flow cytometry was used to check the purity and quantity of every magnetically sorted T cell population. From each sorted fraction, genomic DNA was isolated and quantified by UV absorbance on a Nanodrop 2000c.

TCR CDR3 regions were amplified from genomic DNA by multiplex PCR using the deep immunoSEQ assay. Extracted genomic DNA from each cell subset was distributed evenly across all wells of several immunoSEQ 96-well plates, and each plate was treated as a replicate. For sorted subsets, about 0.2 ug genomic DNA, equal to some 30,000 T cell genomes, was loaded into each replicate PCR. Purified libraries were quantified with a Qubit 3.0 fluorometer, sized on a Bioanalyzer 2100, and re-quantified with the KAPA Library Quantification kit. A separate single-read 150-cycle Illumina NextSeq 550 flow cell was used to sequence each immunoSEQ 96-well plate. On the study's bioinformatics: Because the immunoSEQ output held only junctional sequences and lacked quality scores, the filtering could not match the filtering applied to full-length reads. To assign V/J genes and CDR3, sequences were annotated using PyIR, a Python wrapper for IgBLAST v1.9, with IMGT germline references. Reads were filtered out if the reads had weak V/J assignments (E-value above 1e-6), no CDR3, stop codons, out-of-frame junctions, or ambiguous translated residues. V3J clonotypes were defined by identical inferred V gene, J gene, and CDR3 amino acid sequence. Percentage overlap between repertoires was calculated by dividing the number of shared unique clonotypes by the size of the smaller repertoire. Repertoire richness was assessed with RTK rarefaction, the Chao1 estimator, and Recon v2.1 estimates of unobserved clonotypes. For all TCRbeta clonotypes obtained by the gDNA method from several donors, generation probabilities were computed with OLGA. Imported from immuneACCESS, the table was reduced by TCRdb to in-frame sequences with V and J called. These copies leave out some clones; in studies compared against another copy, an unresolved V gene accounts for under half, and the cause of the remainder is not known. The V and J calls and clone size are taken from that table; D and trimming were inferred from the DNA. The sample includes under 550,000 clones, with about 96% observed a single time. In total, the top ten clones hold 0.05% to 0.07% of the sample.

The CDR3 covers 13 residues, taking in both the cysteine and the phenylalanine. The read is trimmed to its CDR3 DNA, 39 bases read in frame from base 1. The germline V gene yields MDHEN for CDR1 and SYDVKM for CDR2. Between the V and J ends, shortened by 5 bases and 8 bases respectively, the junction contains 15 bases. This sample was taken from a study of shared clonotypes between healthy human individuals (dated by TCRdb to about 2020). Regarding the complete study: The cohort comprised a couple of women and three men aged 18 to 49 years. Each donor's leukapheresis produced roughly between roughly 0.85 and 10 billion PBMCs. To estimate repertoire size and how much clonotype sharing occurs between individuals, the study deeply sequenced the blood TCR repertoires of several healthy adults. Different laboratories and diverse techniques were used to prepare libraries and sequence TCR repertoires, to increase sequencing depth and limit assay-specific biases. For each donor, CD4 naive and CD4 memory were each run on three plates, CD8 naive on two plates, and CD8 memory on one plate. What the work shows at the level of the full study, not this receptor alone: Higher generation probabilities were observed for clonotypes shared by all four sorted-subset donors than for non-shared clonotypes. Sharing across a few donors was observed for about 4.8% of naive CD4, 3% to 4% of naive CD8, 2% to 2.5% of memory CD4, and over 0.3% of memory CD8 clonotypes. Because the study included only a small number of donors, the genetic and exposure-history diversity represented was limited. Even with the large sequencing depth, rarefaction of the sorted-subset datasets indicated that sequencing was incomplete. Pairwise subsampling indicated that sequencing depth was expected to affect the degree of clonotype sharing among donors. Only blood was sampled, and tissue TCR repertoires likely differ from those in blood. Naive subsets generally had larger estimated clonotype richness than memory subsets.

Rearrangement joined TRBV28 to TRBJ1-2, with the D gene too uncertain to name. The clonotype was recovered from a woman between 25 and 40 years old in good health. Sequencing used naive CD4+ T cells sorted from blood. Interpreted using the paper, the cell subset or site label stands for: CD45RA+ positively selected. CDR3 protein: CASSGQSGFGYTF. The bases read TGTGCCAGCAGTGGCCAATCCGGGTTCGGCTACACCTTC.